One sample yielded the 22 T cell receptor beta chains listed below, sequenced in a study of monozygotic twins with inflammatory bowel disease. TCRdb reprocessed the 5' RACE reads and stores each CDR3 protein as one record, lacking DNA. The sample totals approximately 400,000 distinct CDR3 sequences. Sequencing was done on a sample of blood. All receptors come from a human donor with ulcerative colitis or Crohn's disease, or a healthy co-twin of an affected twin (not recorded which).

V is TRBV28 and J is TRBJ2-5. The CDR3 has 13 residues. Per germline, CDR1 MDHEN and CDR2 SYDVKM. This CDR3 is CASLNLKRSTQYF.

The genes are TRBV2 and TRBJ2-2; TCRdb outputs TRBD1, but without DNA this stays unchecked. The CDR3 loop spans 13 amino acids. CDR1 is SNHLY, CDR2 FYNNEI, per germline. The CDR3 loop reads CASGNRVAGELFF.

The chain's CDR3 is CASSSRAEETQYF. The chain uses TRBV25-1 and TRBJ2-5; TCRdb names TRBD2, which stays unverified in the absence of DNA. Germline CDR1 is MGHDK and CDR2 is SYGVNS. There are 13 residues in the CDR3.

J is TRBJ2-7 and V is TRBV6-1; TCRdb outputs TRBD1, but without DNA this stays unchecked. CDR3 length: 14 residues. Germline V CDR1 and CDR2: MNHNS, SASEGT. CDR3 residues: CASRAVGGPYEQYF.

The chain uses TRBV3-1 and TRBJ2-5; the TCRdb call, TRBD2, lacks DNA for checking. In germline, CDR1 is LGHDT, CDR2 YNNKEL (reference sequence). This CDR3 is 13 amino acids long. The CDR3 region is CASSLAGVETQYF.

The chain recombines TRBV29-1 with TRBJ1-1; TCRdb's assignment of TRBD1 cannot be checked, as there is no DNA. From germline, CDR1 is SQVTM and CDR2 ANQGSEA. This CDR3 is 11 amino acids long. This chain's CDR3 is CSVVRGSEAFF.

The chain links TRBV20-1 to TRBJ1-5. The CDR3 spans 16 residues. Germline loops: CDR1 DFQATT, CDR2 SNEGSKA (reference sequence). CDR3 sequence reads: CSARDRGGTLGQPQHF.

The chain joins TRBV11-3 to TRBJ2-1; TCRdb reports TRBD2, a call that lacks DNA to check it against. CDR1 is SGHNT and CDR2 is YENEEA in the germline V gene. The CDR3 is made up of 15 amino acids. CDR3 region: CASSPPGLASDEQFF.

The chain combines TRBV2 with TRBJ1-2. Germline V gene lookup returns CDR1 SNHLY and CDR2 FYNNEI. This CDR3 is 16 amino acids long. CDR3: CASSEVRSVSDYGYTF.

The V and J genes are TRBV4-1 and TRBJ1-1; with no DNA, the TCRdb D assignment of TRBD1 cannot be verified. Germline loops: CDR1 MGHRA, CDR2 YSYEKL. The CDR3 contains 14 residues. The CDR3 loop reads CASSHPGQGDEAFF.

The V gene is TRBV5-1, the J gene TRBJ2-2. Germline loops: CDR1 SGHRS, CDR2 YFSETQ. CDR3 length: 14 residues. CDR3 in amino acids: CASSLGMSTGELFF.

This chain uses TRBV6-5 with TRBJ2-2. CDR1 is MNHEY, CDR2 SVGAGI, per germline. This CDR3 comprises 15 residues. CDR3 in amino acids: CASRLTRSNTGELFF.

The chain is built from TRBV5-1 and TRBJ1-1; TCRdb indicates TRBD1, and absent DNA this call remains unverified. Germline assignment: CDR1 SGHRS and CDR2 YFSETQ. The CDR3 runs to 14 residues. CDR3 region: CASSGGGVGTEAFF. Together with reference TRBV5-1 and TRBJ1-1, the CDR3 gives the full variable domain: KAGVTQTPRYLIKTRGQQVTLSCSPISGHRSVSWYQQTPGQGLQFLFEYFSETQRNKGNFPGRFSGRQFSNSRSEMNVSTLELGDSALYLCASSGGGVGTEAFFGQGTRLTVV.

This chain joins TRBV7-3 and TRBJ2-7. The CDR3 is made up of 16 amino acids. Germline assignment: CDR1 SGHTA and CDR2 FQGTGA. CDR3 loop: CASSLYSLGSSYEQYF.

This chain's CDR3 is CASSPQWATDTQYF. V is TRBV7-6 and J is TRBJ2-3; the D gene TCRdb calls, TRBD1, cannot be checked with no DNA. CDR3 length: 14 amino acids. Germline V CDR1 and CDR2: SGHVS, FNYEAQ.

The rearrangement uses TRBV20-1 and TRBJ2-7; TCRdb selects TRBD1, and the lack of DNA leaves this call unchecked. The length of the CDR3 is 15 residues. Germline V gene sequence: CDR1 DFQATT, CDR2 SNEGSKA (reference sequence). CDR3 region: CSAVGDRPAGYEQYF.

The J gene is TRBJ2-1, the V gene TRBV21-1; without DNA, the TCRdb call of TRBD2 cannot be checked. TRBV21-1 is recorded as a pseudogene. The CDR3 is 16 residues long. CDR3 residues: CASSSPLAGGFNEQFF.

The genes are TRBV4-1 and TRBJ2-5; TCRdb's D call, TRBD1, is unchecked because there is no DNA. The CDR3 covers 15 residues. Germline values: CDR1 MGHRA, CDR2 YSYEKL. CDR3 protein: CASSQDAQGMETQYF.

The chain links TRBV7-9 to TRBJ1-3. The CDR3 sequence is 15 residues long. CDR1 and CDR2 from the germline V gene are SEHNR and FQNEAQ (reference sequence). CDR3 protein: CASTLAGGAGNTIYF.

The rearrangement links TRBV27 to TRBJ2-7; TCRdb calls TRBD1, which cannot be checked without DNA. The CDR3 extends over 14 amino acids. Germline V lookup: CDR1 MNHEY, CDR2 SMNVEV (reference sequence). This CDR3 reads CASSVETASYEQYF.

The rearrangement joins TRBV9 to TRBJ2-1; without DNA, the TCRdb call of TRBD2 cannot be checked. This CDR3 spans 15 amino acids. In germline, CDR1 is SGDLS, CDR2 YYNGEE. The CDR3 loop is CASSVGLAGSGEQFF.

This CDR3 is CASMGQGIGTGELFF. V usage is TRBV2 and J usage is TRBJ2-2; TCRdb's D call of TRBD1 is untestable without DNA. CDR3 length: 15 amino acids. Germline V gene data show CDR1 as SNHLY and CDR2 as FYNNEI.